This entry describes one T cell receptor beta chain. Its matching antigen is unknown. The entry originates in a study of T cell responses to AZD1222 COVID-19 vaccine. Whole-study findings and limits: Baseline seropositives among AZD1222 recipients totaled only five to seven. There were mostly white British donors and more females than males, and clonal diversity was possibly underestimated. Vaccination with two AZD1222 doses was followed by a rise in Spike-specific TCR breadth and depth. In the spike-specific TCR repertoire, nearly half reportedly target unmutated variant regions.

The CDR3 extends over 15 amino acids. V was cut by 2 bases and J by 2 bases, with 12 bases left in between. CDR1 and CDR2 from the germline V gene are SGHDN and FVKESK. Repertoires were generated with immunoSEQ multiplex PCR, while TCRdb's copy carries only in-frame clones and drops some. This sample has 100,000 or so clones, with roughly 90% found just once. This chain uses TRBV14 with TRBJ2-5; a weak D match, TRBD1 (5 bases). The TCR comes from an adult in good health. Sequencing was performed on peripheral blood, taken on day 0 of AZD1222 vaccination. Here the CDR3 DNA reads TGTGCCAGCAGCCAACTCCGGACAACACAAGAGACCCAGTACTTC. Translation gives CASSQLRTTQETQYF.